This TCR beta chain was documented in a study of T cells after yellow fever vaccination. The CDR3 consists of 15 residues. Trimming removed 5 bases at V and 0 bases at J, with 13 bases between. Per germline, CDR1 MNHNY and CDR2 SVGAGI (reference sequence). This clonotype was observed at least ten times. As yet, its antigen is unknown. TCRdb ran MiXCR on the 5' RACE reads and lists one entry per CDR3 protein. The table records fewer than 350,000 distinct CDR3 sequences, roughly 3.5% of them present only once. Whole-study findings and limits: Primary-vaccination clones mostly resurfaced post-booster (about 95% CD4, about 87% CD8). The bulk population could contribute abundant contaminating clonotypes to FACS-sorted repertoires. A weaker secondary response peaked on day 5, the primary on day 15.

This sample comprised PBMCs, obtained on the day of the yellow fever booster vaccination. The receptor's source is a man aged 18 to 29 who received the YFV17D yellow fever vaccine. The genes are TRBV6-6 and TRBJ1-2; D gene ambiguous. The CDR3 DNA reads as TGTGCCAGCAGTGATAGGGTTCGGACTAACTATGGCTACACCTTC. As protein: CASSDRVRTNYGYTF.